This T cell receptor beta chain was retrieved from a study of cytomegalovirus exposure and HLA in healthy donors. Trimming removed 3 bases from V and 1 base from J; junction bases left unmatched: 13. Germline assignment: CDR1 LGHNA and CDR2 YSLEER. The CDR3 totals 18 residues. 60 Vbeta and 13 Jbeta primers were used in PCR. Produced via immunoSEQ multiplex PCR; TCRdb's table is partial and in-frame only. This sample contains nearly 200,000 clones. This clonotype was sampled from a boy younger than 18 in good health and CMV-seronegative. The chain combines TRBV4-3 with TRBJ2-3, with 7 nucleotides matching TRBD2. The material sequenced was PBMCs. The CDR3 DNA follows: TGCGCCAGCAGCCAGGGGGGAGCGGGGTACCTCCGCACAGATACGCAGTATTTT. Encoded protein: CASSQGGAGYLRTDTQYF.